This T cell receptor beta chain was recovered during a study of glioma-infiltrating T cells. Germline CDR1 is MDHEN and CDR2 is SYDVKM. This CDR3 has 15 amino acids. On this clonotype: At one end, the junction sequence differs from germline, possibly due to a read error.

Using RNA template, CDR3s of TCR alpha and beta were amplified with iRepertoire arm-PCR. In TCRdb, the multiplex PCR reads were re-called with MiXCR into one record per CDR3 protein. The data show around 180,000 distinct CDR3 sequences, over 40% seen once. The chain combines TRBV28 with TRBJ2-7; maybe TRBD1 (6 bases). This TCR was recovered from a human donor with low-grade glioma or glioblastoma, undergoing nonglioma brain surgery, or in good health (not recorded which). Source material: glioma tissue, nonneoplastic brain tissue, or PBMCs (not recorded which). The CDR3 loop is CASKQGVYSSYEQHF. The CDR3 DNA follows: TGTGCCAGTAAACAGGGAGTCTACTCCTCCTACGAGCAGCACTTC.